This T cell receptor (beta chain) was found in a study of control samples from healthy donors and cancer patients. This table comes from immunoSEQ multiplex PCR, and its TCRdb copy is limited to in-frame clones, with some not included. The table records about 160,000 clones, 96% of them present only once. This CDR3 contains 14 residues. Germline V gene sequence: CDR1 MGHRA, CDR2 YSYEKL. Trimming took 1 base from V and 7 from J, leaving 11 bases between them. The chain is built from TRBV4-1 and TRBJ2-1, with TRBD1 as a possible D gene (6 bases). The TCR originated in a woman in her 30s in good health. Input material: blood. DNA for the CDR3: TGCGCCAGCAGCCAAGGGGTACAGGGTAATGAGCAGTTCTTC. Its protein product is CASSQGVQGNEQFF.